A single sample is the source of the 20 T cell receptor beta chains below, sequenced in a study of shared clonotypes between healthy human individuals. Sequencing used immunoSEQ multiplex PCR; TCRdb keeps in-frame clones, though not all of them. Seen here are 650,000 to 700,000 clones, 90% observed once, and the top ten hold about a third. The sample comprised memory CD8+ T cells from PBMCs. Subset specified: CD45RO+ cells pooled with CCR7-negative TemRA cells. Receptors originate from a man younger than 30 in good health. Some clones in this sample may be carry-over from other donors' samples.

A note on this clone: An end of the junction does not agree with germline; a read error may underlie this. The chain couples TRBV6-5 to TRBJ1-1; D is unresolved. This CDR3 contains 12 residues. Germline loops: CDR1 MNHEY, CDR2 SVGAGI. CDR3 residues: CASSWGNSEAFF. DNA of the CDR3: TGTGCCAGCAGCTGGGGAAACAGTGAAGCTTTCTTT.

The chain employs TRBV19 and TRBJ2-3, with a tentative D call TRBD2 (6 bases). The CDR3 covers 17 residues. Trimming shortened V by 6 bases and J by 0 bases, and 19 bases separated the two germline ends. The germline CDR1 and CDR2 sequences are LNHDA and SQIVND (reference sequence). The CDR3 bases are TGTGCCAGTAGGGATATGGGGGGAGCAGCTAGCACAGATACGCAGTATTTT. It yields the protein CASRDMGGAASTDTQYF.

The rearrangement uses TRBV27 and TRBJ1-4; no definite D call. Between the trimmed V and J ends, which lost 7 bases and 8 bases, there was a span of 14 bases. The CDR3 length is 13 residues. CDR1 and CDR2 from the germline V gene are MNHEY and SMNVEV (reference sequence). The CDR3 sequence is CASTTQRREKLFF. The CDR3 region has the DNA TGTGCCAGCACCACACAGAGGAGGGAAAAACTGTTTTTT.

This CDR3 is CASSFGAVAYEQYF. In nucleotides, the CDR3 is TGTGCCAGCAGCTTTGGGGCCGTTGCCTACGAGCAGTACTTC. The chain recombines TRBV11-2 with TRBJ2-7; D is possibly TRBD1 (5 bases). V lost 3 bases and J 2 bases, leaving 11 bases between the germline ends. Germline-derived CDR1 and CDR2 are SGHAT and FQNNGV. This CDR3 comprises 14 residues.

V gene TRBV11-1 combines with J gene TRBJ2-1, with 9 bases matching TRBD1. The CDR3 covers 15 residues. V shed 2 bases, J shed 5 bases, and the junction held 4 bases outside the gene matches. Germline V gene lookup returns CDR1 SGHAT and CDR2 FQDESV (reference sequence). CDR3 protein: CASSLLGQGNNEQFF. As DNA, the CDR3 is TGTGCCAGCAGCTTACTTGGACAGGGGAACAATGAGCAGTTCTTC.

This chain uses TRBV28 with TRBJ2-2; the D gene is possibly TRBD2 (6 bases). Trimming shortened V by 7 bases and J by 6 bases, and 15 bases separated the two germline ends. Germline CDR1 and CDR2: MDHEN and SYDVKM. The CDR3 consists of 14 residues. The CDR3 coding sequence is TGTGCCAGCACCCAATGGGCGGGGTCCGGGGAGCTGTTTTTT. It encodes CASTQWAGSGELFF.

The rearrangement uses TRBV19 and TRBJ1-3, with no clear D. Germline V lookup: CDR1 LNHDA, CDR2 SQIVND (reference sequence). Trimming stripped 6 bases from V and 0 bases from J, with 9 bases between. The CDR3 is 14 amino acids. The CDR3: CASSSDNSGNTIYF. The DNA of the CDR3 is TGTGCCAGTAGCTCAGACAACTCTGGAAACACCATATATTTT.

This clone was seen more than once but under ten times. This sequence joins TRBV4-2 and TRBJ1-3; unclear D gene. This CDR3 comprises 17 residues. Germline V gene sequence: CDR1 LGHNA, CDR2 YNFKEQ. V shed 2 bases and J shed 0 bases, with 14 bases lying between them. The CDR3 DNA follows: TGTGCCAGCAGCCAACACCCGGACGGTCGCTCTGGAAACACCATATATTTT. This sequence encodes CASSQHPDGRSGNTIYF.

Comments on this clone: Other nucleotide sequences in the sample specify the same CDR3. V usage is TRBV27 and J usage is TRBJ1-1, with D unresolved. CDR1 and CDR2 from the germline V gene are MNHEY and SMNVEV (reference sequence). V was pared by 0 bases and J by 1 base, with 3 bases between. The CDR3 consists of 13 residues. The CDR3: CASSLSPNTEAFF. The CDR3 DNA reads TGTGCCAGCAGTTTATCCCCGAACACTGAAGCTTTCTTT.

J is TRBJ2-5 and V is TRBV4-2, with 11 bases matching TRBD2. The CDR3 length is 18 residues. Germline CDR1 and CDR2: LGHNA and YNFKEQ. Trimming removed 2 bases from V and 2 bases from J; junction bases left unmatched: 10. CDR3 nucleotide sequence: TGTGCCAGCAGCCAAACCCCAAGGGCTAGCGGGGGGCAAGAGACCCAGTACTTC. Amino acids: CASSQTPRASGGQETQYF.

The chain couples TRBV4-2 to TRBJ2-1; D is uncertain. From germline, CDR1 is LGHNA and CDR2 YNFKEQ. This CDR3 is built from 15 residues. V gave up 0 bases and J gave up 3 bases, with 9 bases separating them. CDR3 residues: CASSQDPASYNEQFF. The DNA for the CDR3 is TGTGCCAGCAGCCAAGATCCCGCCAGCTACAATGAGCAGTTCTTC.

The chain employs TRBV29-1 and TRBJ1-1, with 10 bases lining up with TRBD1. The J segment lost 0 bases and the V segment lost 4 bases, leaving 11 bases of the junction unmatched. The length of the CDR3 is 17 residues. Germline lookup yields CDR1 SQVTM and CDR2 ANQGSEA. Here the CDR3 DNA reads TGCAGCGTTGGGGGCCCGGGACAGGGGCTTTTGAACACTGAAGCTTTCTTT. Translating it yields CSVGGPGQGLLNTEAFF.

This clone was observed once. V is TRBV9 and J is TRBJ2-7; D uncertain. CDR1 and CDR2 from the germline V gene are SGDLS and YYNGEE. The CDR3 length is 15 residues. V lost 4 bases and J lost 2, with 16 bases in between. CDR3 nucleotide sequence: TGTGCCAGCAGCCCTCAGTCCGGGCTACCCTACGAGCAGTACTTC. Protein: CASSPQSGLPYEQYF.

The rearrangement joins TRBV2 to TRBJ2-4; 9 bases are shared with TRBD1. Germline CDR1 and CDR2: SNHLY and FYNNEI. The CDR3 extends over 15 amino acids. Germline trimming cut 6 bases from V and 3 bases from J; bases unmatched to any gene: 6. As DNA, the CDR3 is TGTGCCAGCAGCTTGACGACAGGGGGCAAAAACATTCAGTACTTC. This translates into CASSLTTGGKNIQYF. The entire variable domain, with the rest obtained from reference TRBV2 and TRBJ2-4, is as follows: EPEVTQTPSHQVTQMGQEVILRCVPISNHLYFYWYRQILGQKVEFLVSFYNNEISEKSEIFDDQFSVERPDGSNFTLKIRSTKLEDSAMYFCASSLTTGGKNIQYFGAGTRLSVL.

V and J are TRBV6-5 and TRBJ1-1; no clear D. The CDR3 sequence is 13 residues long. Germline V lookup: CDR1 MNHEY, CDR2 SVGAGI. V was cut by 9 bases and J by 4 bases, with 15 bases left in between. The CDR3: CASLLHVGTEAFF. In DNA, the CDR3 is TGTGCCAGTTTACTTCACGTGGGCACTGAAGCTTTCTTT.

The chain has TRBV7-8 and TRBJ1-4; 8 bases line up with TRBD1. CDR3 length equals 15 residues. V was clipped by 10 bases and J by 7 bases; unmatched bases: 14. Germline CDR1 reads SGHVS; CDR2 reads FQNEAQ. As DNA, the CDR3 is TGTGCCACCTTCCCGACAGGGGTTTCGGGTGAAAAACTGTTTTTT. Translation: CATFPTGVSGEKLFF.

V usage is TRBV27 and J usage is TRBJ2-7; D gene unclear. Germline-derived CDR1 and CDR2 are MNHEY and SMNVEV (reference sequence). V was shortened by 3 bases and J by 7 bases, with 10 bases between the two germline ends. The CDR3 contains 12 residues. CDR3: CASSFPSREQYF. The CDR3 region has the DNA TGTGCCAGCAGTTTCCCCAGTCGTGAGCAGTACTTC.

The rearrangement links TRBV9 to TRBJ2-2; 10 bases align to TRBD2. Trimming took 7 bases from V and 0 from J; bases not matched to a gene: 3. Per germline, CDR1 SGDLS and CDR2 YYNGEE. The CDR3 extends over 15 amino acids. CDR3 sequence: CASSTSGTNTGELFF. The CDR3 region has the DNA TGTGCCAGCTCCACTAGCGGGACGAACACCGGGGAGCTGTTTTTT.

CDR3 bases: TGTGCCAGCAGCTTAGTCGGGACGGAGGGTATCTATGGCTACACCTTC. It encodes CASSLVGTEGIYGYTF. This chain links TRBV7-9 with TRBJ1-2; TRBD1 is a possible D gene (5 bases). Per germline, CDR1 SEHNR and CDR2 FQNEAQ (reference sequence). With 1 base removed from V and 4 bases from J, the gap between germline ends came to 16 bases. The CDR3 extends over 16 amino acids. The full variable domain, completed using reference TRBV7-9 and TRBJ1-2, is DTGVSQNPRHKITKRGQNVTFRCDPISEHNRLYWYRQTLGQGPEFLTYFQNEAQLEKSRLLSDRFSAERPKGSFSTLEIQRTEQGDSAMYLCASSLVGTEGIYGYTFGSGTRLTVV.

The chain employs TRBV15 and TRBJ2-5, with D unclear. Judging by the DNA end, TRBJ2-7 fits better; the J call may be wrong. CDR3 length: 14 residues. Germline CDR1 LNHNV, CDR2 YYDKDF (reference sequence). Here the CDR3 reads CATSRSKVGYEQYF. As DNA, the CDR3 is TGTGCCACCAGCCGATCCAAGGTGGGCTACGAGCAGTACTTC.